The T cell receptor beta chain described here comes from a study of T cell repertoires and HLA-DP antigens. Turning to the study itself: Two male donors and one female donor spanned ages 18-to-29 through 60-to-69.

Untouched CD4+ T cells were bead-isolated from PBMC at approximately 98% purity. On this clone: Antigen: not known.

Study results and limitations: Clones undetected before culture averaged roughly 39% against one allele and about 50% against the other.

This CDR3 has 17 residues. V trimming: 2 bases; J trimming: 2 bases; junction bases outside the gene matches: 9. Germline V gene data show CDR1 as SEHNR and CDR2 as FQNEAQ (reference sequence). TCRdb's copy holds only in-frame clones and misses some; the assay was immunoSEQ multiplex PCR. The sample has about 89,000 clones; more than 75% are singletons. This clonotype was obtained from a man in his fifties in good health and CMV-seronegative. The V gene is TRBV7-9, the J gene TRBJ2-3; 8 nucleotides align to TRBD2. Sequences were obtained from CD4+ T cells from PBMCs. As DNA, the CDR3 is TGTGCCAGCAGCTTACCCTCCGGGACTAGTAACACAGATACGCAGTATTTT. Translation: CASSLPSGTSNTDTQYF.